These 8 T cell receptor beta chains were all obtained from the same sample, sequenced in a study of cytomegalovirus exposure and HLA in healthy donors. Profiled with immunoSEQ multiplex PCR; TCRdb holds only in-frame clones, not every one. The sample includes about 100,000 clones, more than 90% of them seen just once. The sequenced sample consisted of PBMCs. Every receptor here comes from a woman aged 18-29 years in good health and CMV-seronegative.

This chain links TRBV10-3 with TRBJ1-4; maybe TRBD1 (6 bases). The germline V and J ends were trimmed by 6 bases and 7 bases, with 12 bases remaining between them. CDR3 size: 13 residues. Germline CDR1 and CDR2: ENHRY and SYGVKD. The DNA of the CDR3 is TGTGCCATCAGGGGACAAACGGGTGAAAAACTGTTTTTT. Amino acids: CAIRGQTGEKLFF.

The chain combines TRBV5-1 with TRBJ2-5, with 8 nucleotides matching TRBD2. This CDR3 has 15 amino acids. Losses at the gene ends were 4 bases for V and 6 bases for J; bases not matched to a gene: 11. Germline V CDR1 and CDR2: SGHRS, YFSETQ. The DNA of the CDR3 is TGCGCCAGCAGCGGGGCCGGGGGGGAGGTCAAGACCCAGTACTTC. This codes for CASSGAGGEVKTQYF.

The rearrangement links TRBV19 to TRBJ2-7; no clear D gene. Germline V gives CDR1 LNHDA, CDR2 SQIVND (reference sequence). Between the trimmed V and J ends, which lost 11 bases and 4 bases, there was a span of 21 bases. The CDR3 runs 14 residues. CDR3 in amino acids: CAGHEVLNYYEQYF. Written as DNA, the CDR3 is TGTGCCGGCCACGAAGTGTTGAATTATTACGAGCAGTACTTC.

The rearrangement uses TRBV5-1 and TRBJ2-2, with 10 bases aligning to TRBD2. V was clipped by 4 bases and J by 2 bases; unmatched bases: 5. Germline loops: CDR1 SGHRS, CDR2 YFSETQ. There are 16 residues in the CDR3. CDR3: CASSLIAGGNTGELFF. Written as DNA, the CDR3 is TGCGCCAGCAGCCTTATAGCGGGGGGTAACACCGGGGAGCTGTTTTTT.

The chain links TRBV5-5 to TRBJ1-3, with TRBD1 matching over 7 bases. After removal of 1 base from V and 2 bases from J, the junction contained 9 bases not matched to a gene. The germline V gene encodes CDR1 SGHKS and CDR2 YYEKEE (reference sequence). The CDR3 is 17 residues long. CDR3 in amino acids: CASSLTSMTGPGNTIYF. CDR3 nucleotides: TGTGCCAGCAGCTTGACAAGTATGACAGGGCCTGGAAACACCATATATTTT.

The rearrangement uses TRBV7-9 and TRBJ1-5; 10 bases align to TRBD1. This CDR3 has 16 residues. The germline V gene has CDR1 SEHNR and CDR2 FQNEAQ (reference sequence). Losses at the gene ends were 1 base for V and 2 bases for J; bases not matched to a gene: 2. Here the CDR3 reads CASSLGQGAGNQPQHF. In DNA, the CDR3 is TGTGCCAGCAGCTTAGGACAGGGGGCTGGCAATCAGCCCCAGCATTTT.

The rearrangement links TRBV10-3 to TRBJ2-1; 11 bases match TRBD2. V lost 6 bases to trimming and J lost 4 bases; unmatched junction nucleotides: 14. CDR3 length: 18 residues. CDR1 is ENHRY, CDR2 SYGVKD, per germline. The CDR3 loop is CAISDLKGLAGGYNEQFF. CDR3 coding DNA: TGTGCCATCAGCGATCTAAAAGGACTAGCGGGCGGGTACAATGAGCAGTTCTTC.

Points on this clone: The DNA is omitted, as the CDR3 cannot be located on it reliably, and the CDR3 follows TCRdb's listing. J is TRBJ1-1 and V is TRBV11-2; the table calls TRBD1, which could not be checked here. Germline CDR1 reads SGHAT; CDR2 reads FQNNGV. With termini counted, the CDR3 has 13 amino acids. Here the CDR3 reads CASSPVGQGSTFF.